The clone carrying this TCR beta chain was found many times. V trimming: 4 bases; J trimming: 0 bases; junction bases outside the gene matches: 3. Germline V lookup: CDR1 SGHAT, CDR2 FQNNGV. This CDR3 is built from 15 residues. This sample stems from a study of early T cells in non-severe SARS-CoV-2 infection. TCRdb re-derived calls from the 5' RACE reads in MiXCR, one entry per CDR3 protein. The data show nearly 60,000 distinct CDR3 sequences, over 9.5% seen once. This TCR came from an adult who was a healthcare worker with PCR-confirmed SARS-CoV-2 infection or an uninfected control (not recorded which). The sample comprised whole blood. J is TRBJ1-1 and V is TRBV11-2, with TRBD1 matching over 9 bases. The CDR3 spells CASSSRQGVNTEAFF. CDR3 in DNA: TGTGCCAGCAGCTCCAGACAGGGGGTGAACACTGAAGCTTTCTTT.